This T cell receptor (beta chain) was obtained from a study of CD8+ T cells in alopecia areata. This clone came up a few times. Germline V CDR1 and CDR2: MDHEN, SYDVKM. This CDR3 has 17 residues. The ends were cut back, 0 bases at V and 2 bases at J, with 17 bases in the middle. cDNA serving as the sequencing template came from extracted, reverse transcribed RNA. Assay used: immunoSEQ multiplex PCR; TCRdb lists only in-frame clones, some missing. This sample carries over 95,000 clones, about two fifths of them seen once, and the ten largest clones take approximately 1.5%. Alopecia areata patients had lesional scalp punch biopsies and peripheral blood taken from them.

This chain uses TRBV28 with TRBJ2-7; D unclear. The sample was CD4+ T cells sorted from blood. This receptor was identified in a human donor with alopecia areata. This CDR3 reads CASSLWGARKNTYEQYF. The CDR3 bases are TGTGCCAGCAGTTTATGGGGCGCCCGGAAGAATACCTACGAGCAGTACTTC.